This T cell receptor (beta chain) appears in the sequencing data of a study of OX40 agonist ivuxolimab in advanced cancers. Study-wide context: Partial responses were observed in three patients, of whom one had hepatocellular carcinoma and two had cutaneous melanoma.

In its sample, this clone was seen once. As yet, its antigen is unknown. The junction had 5 bases not matched to a gene; V was cut back by 2 bases and J by 0 bases. Per the germline V gene, CDR1 is MDHEN and CDR2 is SYDVKM. The CDR3 runs to 16 residues. Some clones are missing from TCRdb's copy, which holds only in-frame ones; the method was immunoSEQ multiplex PCR. The table records approximately 87,000 clones, 88% of them present only once. Study observations and caveats: Relatively little clonal expansion, among the lowest observed, appeared in partial responders at 0.1-3.0 mg/kg.

The input for sequencing was CD4+ or CD8+ T cells sorted from blood, taken in a trial of the OX40 agonist ivuxolimab. The clonotype originates from an adult with an advanced solid tumor such as melanoma, head and neck, liver or kidney cancer. The rearrangement uses TRBV28 and TRBJ2-3, with 7 bases fitting TRBD2. Written as DNA, the CDR3 is TGTGCCAGCAGTTTACTACTAGCGACTAGCACAGATACGCAGTATTTT. This translates into CASSLLLATSTDTQYF.